This TCR beta chain was captured by sequencing in a study of regulatory and conventional T cells in RAG deficiency. From germline, CDR1 is ENHRY and CDR2 SYGVKD. The CDR3 has 16 residues. Trimming cost V 4 bases and J 3 bases, with 19 bases left between them. Clones were read by immunoSEQ multiplex PCR, and TCRdb kept only the in-frame ones, dropping some. The repertoire includes around 7,000 clones, approximately 89% of them detected once, and over 1.2% sits in the top ten. General study results and limits: In Omenn syndrome, sorted "Tregs" may be peripherally activated cells. In Omenn syndrome, Treg and Tconv repertoires overlapped >75%. Compared with controls, unique Treg TCR beta sequences dropped around 100-fold in Omenn syndrome and CID/AS.

This clone was observed a few times. Its antigen is undetermined. Genomic DNA came from blood regulatory T cells gated CD4+ CD25-high CD127-low. These same records also appear under a second study, on regulatory T cells. That investigation notes: The PCR used 52 TRBV and 13 TRBJ primers. In patients, unique TRB V-J pairs were restricted and V/J usage skewed, especially in Tregs.

The sample comprised CD127- CD25+ CD4+ Tregs sorted from blood. This chain links TRBV10-3 with TRBJ2-7; D might be TRBD2 (6 bases). This clonotype was obtained from a human donor in good health. The CDR3, as DNA: TGTGCCATCAGTGGGGCGGGGCTTAGTAGTGGCTACGAGCAGTACTTC. Residues: CAISGAGLSSGYEQYF.